This TCR beta chain was captured in a study of blood T cell repertoires in COVID-19. Study background: Acute-phase and convalescent COVID-19 samples originated in the United States, Italy and Spain. Sample material is recorded as cDNA or gDNA derived from T cells, B-cell-depleted T cells, or PBMCs.

Seattle's cohort entered during active infection and was followed longitudinally. This CDR3 comprises 15 residues. The J segment lost 4 bases and the V segment lost 5 bases, leaving 8 bases of the junction unmatched. The germline V gene encodes CDR1 SEHNR and CDR2 FQNEAQ (reference sequence). Per the original methods: Amplifying reference gene primers gave estimates of nucleated cell counts. Using immunoSEQ multiplex PCR, the repertoire was profiled, and TCRdb retains in-frame clones only, with some absent. That table supplies the V and J calls and clone size; D and trimming were determined from the DNA. The repertoire holds 150,000 or so clones, with roughly 88% as singletons.

The sample was peripheral blood. This receptor was taken from a man in his sixties with COVID-19, enrolled during active disease. This rearrangement joins TRBV7-9 to TRBJ1-1; 9 nucleotides line up with TRBD1. CDR3 sequence: CASSSTGGQGTEAFF. The CDR3 DNA is TGTGCCAGCAGCAGTACAGGGGGCCAGGGCACTGAAGCTTTCTTT.